This TCR beta chain was captured by sequencing in a study of T cells of healthy individuals. MiXCR, applied by TCRdb to the 5' RACE reads, yields one record per CDR3 protein. Of 35,000 to 45,000 distinct CDR3 sequences listed, 3.5% to 5.5% were seen once; the top ten hold 9% to 10%. This clonotype has a handful of counts. Trimming left V 1 base short and J 7 bases short, with 13 bases between. Germline V lookup: CDR1 SGHTA, CDR2 FQGNSA. This CDR3 is built from 15 residues. The TCR originated in a human donor in good health. The chain combines TRBV7-2 with TRBJ1-4; D remains unclear. CDR3 amino acids: CASSLVQVVSEKLFF. The CDR3 DNA follows: TGTGCCAGCAGCTTAGTTCAGGTCGTTAGTGAAAAACTGTTTTTT. Full variable domain (missing parts from reference TRBV7-2 and TRBJ1-4): GAGVSQSPSNKVTEKGKDVELRCDPISGHTALYWYRQSLGQGLEFLIYFQGNSAPDKSGLPSDRFSAERTGGSVSTLTIQRTQQEDSAVYLCASSLVQVVSEKLFFGSGTQLSVL.